This T cell receptor (beta chain) was documented in a study of control samples from healthy donors and cancer patients (dated by TCRdb to 2019 to 2021). Notes on this clone: The antigen it recognizes is unknown. It has no much larger one-base neighbor in the sample; base qualities were not kept.

Library prep was done by the immunoSEQ multiplex PCR assay. TCRdb's version of the immuneACCESS table is confined to in-frame rearrangements and falls short of the full clone set. An unresolved V gene accounts for under half of the shortfall where checked; the remainder is of unknown origin. Recorded for this sample are over 150,000 clones; roughly 94% of them occurred a single time. 1.2% to 1.5% of the sample goes to the ten largest clones. Including the terminal cysteine and phenylalanine, the CDR3 comprises 14 residues. The entry retains the CDR3 DNA only, 42 bases that are in frame from base 1. V loses 6 bases of germline sequence and J loses 5 bases, and the interval between the two ends is 15 bases. From a lookup of the germline V gene, CDR1 and CDR2 are SNHLY and FYNNEI.

This chain is built from TRBV2 and TRBJ2-3; no D segment can be confidently identified. Sequences were obtained from blood. This TCR came from a woman under 30 in good health. The CDR3 region: CASSARPWGDTQYF. The sequenced DNA: TGTGCCAGCAGCGCTCGACCCTGGGGAGATACGCAGTATTTT.